This TCR beta chain appears in the sequencing data of a study of CD8+CD57+ T cells in acquired aplastic anemia. Study information: Quantities of DNA derived from sorted CD4+ and CD8+ cells averaged roughly 3 ug.

Before being chosen for sequencing, patients had shown CD8+CD57+ cell expansion by flow cytometry. This clonotype was observed many times. The antigen is unknown. Per germline, CDR1 SGHTA and CDR2 FQGNSA. The CDR3 length is 16 residues. Unmatched junction bases numbered 8, after V lost 1 base and J lost 7 bases. Study results and caveats: Overlapping CD8+ CDR3 repertoires of patients and controls contained around 31 shared sequences.

Genomic DNA constituted the template upon which TCR beta VDJ and CDR3 profiling was performed. TCRdb itself ran the reads through MiXCR, one entry per CDR3 protein. The table includes 250,000 or so distinct CDR3 sequences, more than 45% detected once. The V and J genes are TRBV7-2 and TRBJ2-1; 9 bases map to TRBD1. The receptor comes from a human donor with aplastic anemia. The sequenced material came from sorted CD4+, CD8+, or CD8+CD57+ T cells (not recorded which) from PBMCs. CDR3 loop: CASSLERQGGNNEQFF. The CDR3 DNA is TGTGCCAGCAGCTTAGAGCGACAGGGGGGGAATAATGAGCAGTTCTTC.